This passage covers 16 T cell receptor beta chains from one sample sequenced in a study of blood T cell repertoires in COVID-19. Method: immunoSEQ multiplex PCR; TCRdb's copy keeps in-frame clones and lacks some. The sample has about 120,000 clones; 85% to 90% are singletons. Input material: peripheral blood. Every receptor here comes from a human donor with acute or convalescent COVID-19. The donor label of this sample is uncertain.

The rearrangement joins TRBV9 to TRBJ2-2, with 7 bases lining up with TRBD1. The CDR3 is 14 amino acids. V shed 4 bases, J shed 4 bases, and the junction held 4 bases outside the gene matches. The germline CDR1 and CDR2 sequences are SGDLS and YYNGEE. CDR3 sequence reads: CASSIGTATGELFF. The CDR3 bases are TGTGCCAGCAGCATTGGGACAGCCACCGGGGAGCTGTTTTTT.

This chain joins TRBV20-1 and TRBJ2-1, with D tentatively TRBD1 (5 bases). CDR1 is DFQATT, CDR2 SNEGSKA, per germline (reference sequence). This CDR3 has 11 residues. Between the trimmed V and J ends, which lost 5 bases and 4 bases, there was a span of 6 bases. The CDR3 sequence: CSAQGYNEQFF. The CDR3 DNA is TGCAGTGCTCAGGGTTACAATGAGCAGTTCTTC.

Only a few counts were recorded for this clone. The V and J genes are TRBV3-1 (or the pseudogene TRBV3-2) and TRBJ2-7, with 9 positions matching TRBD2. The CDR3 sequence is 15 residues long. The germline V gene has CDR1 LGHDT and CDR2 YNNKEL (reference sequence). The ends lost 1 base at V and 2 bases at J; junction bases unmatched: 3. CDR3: CASSQGGGGAYEQYF. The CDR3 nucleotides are TGTGCCAGCAGCCAAGGTGGCGGGGGGGCCTACGAGCAGTACTTC.

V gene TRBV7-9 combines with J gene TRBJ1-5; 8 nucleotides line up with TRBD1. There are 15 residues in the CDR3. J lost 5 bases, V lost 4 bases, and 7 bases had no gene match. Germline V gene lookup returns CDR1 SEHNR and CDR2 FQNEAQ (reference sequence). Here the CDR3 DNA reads TGTGCCAGCAGCTCGAGTCAGGGGGCGCATCAGCCCCAGCATTTT. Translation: CASSSSQGAHQPQHF.

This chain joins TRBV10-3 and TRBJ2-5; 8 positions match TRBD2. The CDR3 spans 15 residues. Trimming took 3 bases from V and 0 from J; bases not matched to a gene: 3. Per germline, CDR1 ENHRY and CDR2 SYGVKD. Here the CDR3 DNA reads TGTGCCATCAGTGACGCGGGGGGCCACCAAGAGACCCAGTACTTC. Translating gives CAISDAGGHQETQYF.

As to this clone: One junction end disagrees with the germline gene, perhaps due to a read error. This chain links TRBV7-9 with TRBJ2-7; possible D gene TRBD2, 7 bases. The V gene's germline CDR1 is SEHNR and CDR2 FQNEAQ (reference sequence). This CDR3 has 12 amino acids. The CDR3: CASSLDRGALYF. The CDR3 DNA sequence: TGTGCCAGCAGCTTAGATCGGGGGGCGTTATATTTC.

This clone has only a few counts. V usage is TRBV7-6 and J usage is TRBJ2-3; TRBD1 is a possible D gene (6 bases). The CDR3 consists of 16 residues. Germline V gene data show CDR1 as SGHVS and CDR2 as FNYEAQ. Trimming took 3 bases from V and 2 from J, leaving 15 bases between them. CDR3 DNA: TGTGCCAGCAGCTTGGGACACCATACCCCCACAGATACGCAGTATTTT. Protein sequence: CASSLGHHTPTDTQYF.

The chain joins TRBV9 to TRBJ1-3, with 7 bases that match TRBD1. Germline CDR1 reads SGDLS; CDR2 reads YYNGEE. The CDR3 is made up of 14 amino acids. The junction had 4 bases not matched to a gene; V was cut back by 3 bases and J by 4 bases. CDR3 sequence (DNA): TGTGCCAGCAGCGCTGGACAGGCGGGAAACACCATATATTTT. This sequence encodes CASSAGQAGNTIYF.

The CDR3 DNA is TGTGCCAGCAGCCAAGCCGGGTATAGCAATCAGCCCCAGCATTTT. This codes for CASSQAGYSNQPQHF. The rearrangement joins TRBV4-2 to TRBJ1-5; D gene ambiguous. Germline assignment: CDR1 LGHNA and CDR2 YNFKEQ. The CDR3 sequence is 15 residues long. V lost 1 base and J 0 bases, leaving 7 bases between the germline ends.

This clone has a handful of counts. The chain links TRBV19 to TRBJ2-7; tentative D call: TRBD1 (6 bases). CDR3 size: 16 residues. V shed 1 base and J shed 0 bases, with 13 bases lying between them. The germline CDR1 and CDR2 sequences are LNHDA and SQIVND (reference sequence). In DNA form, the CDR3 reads TGTGCCAGTAGTATAGCCCGGGACATTAGCTCCTACGAGCAGTACTTC. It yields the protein CASSIARDISSYEQYF.

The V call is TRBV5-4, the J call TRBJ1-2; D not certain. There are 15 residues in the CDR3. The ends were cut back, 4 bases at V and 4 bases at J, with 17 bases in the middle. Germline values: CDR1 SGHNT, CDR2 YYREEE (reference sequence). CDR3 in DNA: TGTGCCAGCAGCCCGGCCAGCCCGGCGGGCTATGGCTACACCTTC. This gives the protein CASSPASPAGYGYTF.

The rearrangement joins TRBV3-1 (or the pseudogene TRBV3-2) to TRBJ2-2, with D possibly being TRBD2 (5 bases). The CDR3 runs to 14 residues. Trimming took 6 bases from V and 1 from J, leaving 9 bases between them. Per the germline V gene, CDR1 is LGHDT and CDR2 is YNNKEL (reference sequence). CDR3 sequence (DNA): TGTGCCAGCAGGCGTGGAGGGAACACCGGGGAGCTGTTTTTT. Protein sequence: CASRRGGNTGELFF.

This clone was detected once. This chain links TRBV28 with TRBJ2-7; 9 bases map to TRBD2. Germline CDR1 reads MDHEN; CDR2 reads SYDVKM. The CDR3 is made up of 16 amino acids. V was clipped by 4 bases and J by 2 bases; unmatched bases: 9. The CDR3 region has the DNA TGTGCCAGCAGTTCGGTGGCGGGAGGGCGGGCCTACGAGCAGTACTTC. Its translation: CASSSVAGGRAYEQYF.

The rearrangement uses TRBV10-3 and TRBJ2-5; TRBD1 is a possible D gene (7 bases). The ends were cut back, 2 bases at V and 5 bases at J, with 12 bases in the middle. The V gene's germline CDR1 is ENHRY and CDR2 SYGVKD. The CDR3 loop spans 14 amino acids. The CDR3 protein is CAISETGAGETQYF. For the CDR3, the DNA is TGTGCCATCAGTGAGACAGGGGCGGGGGAGACCCAGTACTTC.

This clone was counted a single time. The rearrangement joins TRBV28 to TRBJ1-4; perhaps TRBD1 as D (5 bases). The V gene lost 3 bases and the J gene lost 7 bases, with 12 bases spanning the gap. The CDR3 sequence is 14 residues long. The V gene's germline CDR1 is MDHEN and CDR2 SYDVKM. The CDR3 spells CASSLGPGVEKLFF. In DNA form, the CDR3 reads TGTGCCAGCAGTTTGGGGCCGGGGGTTGAAAAACTGTTTTTT.

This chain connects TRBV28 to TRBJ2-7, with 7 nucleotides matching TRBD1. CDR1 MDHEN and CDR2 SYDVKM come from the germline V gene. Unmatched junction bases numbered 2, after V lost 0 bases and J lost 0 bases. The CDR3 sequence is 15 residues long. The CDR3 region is CASSLWGQFSYEQYF. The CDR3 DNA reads TGTGCCAGCAGTTTATGGGGACAGTTCTCCTACGAGCAGTACTTC.